What follows are 8 T cell receptor beta chains derived from one specimen sequenced in a study of blood T cell repertoires in COVID-19. Profiled with immunoSEQ multiplex PCR; TCRdb holds only in-frame clones, not every one. The sample yields 250,000 to 300,000 clones, about 90% seen once. What was sequenced was peripheral blood. The receptor set was obtained from a woman between 25 and 40 years old with COVID-19, enrolled during active disease.

As to this clone: At one end, the junction sequence differs from germline, possibly due to a read error. Distinct nucleotide sequences in the sample also encode this CDR3. As DNA, the CDR3 is TGTGCCAGCCGGCGCCACGGGGGGGCAGATACGCAGTATTTT. Its protein product is CASRRHGGADTQYF. This chain connects TRBV5-1 to TRBJ2-3; TRBD2 agrees at 8 bases. The V gene's germline CDR1 is SGHRS and CDR2 YFSETQ. This CDR3 contains 14 residues.

The rearrangement links TRBV2 to TRBJ1-6; D may be TRBD1 (5 bases). The CDR3 loop spans 15 amino acids. Germline-derived CDR1 and CDR2 are SNHLY and FYNNEI. Between the trimmed V and J ends, which lost 6 bases and 10 bases, there was a span of 19 bases. CDR3 bases: TGTGCCAGCAGCCTAAGACCGGGAGCAGGGTCACCCCTCCACTTT. This encodes CASSLRPGAGSPLHF.

The rearrangement links TRBV4-2 to TRBJ2-3, with D perhaps matching TRBD2 (7 bases). V shed 4 bases and J shed 2 bases, with 22 bases lying between them. This CDR3 region has 18 residues. From germline, CDR1 is LGHNA and CDR2 YNFKEQ. The CDR3 DNA reads as TGTGCCAGCAGCCCTATCCCGCGGAGGGGGGGGTACACAGATACGCAGTATTTT. Protein product: CASSPIPRRGGYTDTQYF.

The chain combines TRBV27 with TRBJ2-7; TRBD2 matches 13 bases. V was clipped by 8 bases and J by 5 bases; unmatched bases: 3. The germline CDR1 and CDR2 sequences are MNHEY and SMNVEV (reference sequence). The CDR3 loop spans 13 amino acids. The CDR3 DNA follows: TGTGCCAGCGGGACTAGCGGGGCCAACGAGCAGTACTTC. This gives the protein CASGTSGANEQYF.

V and J are TRBV11-2 and TRBJ2-1, with TRBD1 as a possible D gene (5 bases). V lost 1 base and J 0 bases, leaving 10 bases between the germline ends. The length of the CDR3 is 16 residues. CDR1 and CDR2 from the germline V gene are SGHAT and FQNNGV. In DNA form, the CDR3 reads TGTGCCAGCAGCTTAGCGCAGGGTCGCTCCTACAATGAGCAGTTCTTC. Its protein product is CASSLAQGRSYNEQFF.

This sequence joins TRBV6-5 and TRBJ1-1; 7 bases match TRBD1. Per the germline V gene, CDR1 is MNHEY and CDR2 is SVGAGI. This CDR3 has 14 residues. V shed 4 bases, J shed 7 bases, and the junction held 9 bases outside the gene matches. In DNA form, the CDR3 reads TGTGCCAGCAGTTCTCTTACAGGGGTCAGTGAAGCTTTCTTT. It is translated as CASSSLTGVSEAFF.

This chain links TRBV6-5 with TRBJ1-4; D gene unclear. The germline V and J ends were trimmed by 4 bases and 5 bases, with 14 bases remaining between them. CDR1 is MNHEY, CDR2 SVGAGI, per germline. The CDR3 is 15 residues long. The CDR3 coding sequence is TGTGCCAGCAGTTTATTAGCGGTAAACAATGAAAAACTGTTTTTT. Its protein is CASSLLAVNNEKLFF.

This clone was seen repeatedly, ten times or more. The chain links TRBV9 to TRBJ2-6; 7 bases match TRBD2. Germline V lookup: CDR1 SGDLS, CDR2 YYNGEE. The V gene end was trimmed by 3 bases and the J gene end by 4 bases; junction bases not matched to a gene: 13. The CDR3 has 18 residues. CDR3 bases: TGTGCCAGCAGCGCCTTACTAGCGCCCCTGGTCGGGGCCAACGTCCTGACTTTC. Encoded protein: CASSALLAPLVGANVLTF.